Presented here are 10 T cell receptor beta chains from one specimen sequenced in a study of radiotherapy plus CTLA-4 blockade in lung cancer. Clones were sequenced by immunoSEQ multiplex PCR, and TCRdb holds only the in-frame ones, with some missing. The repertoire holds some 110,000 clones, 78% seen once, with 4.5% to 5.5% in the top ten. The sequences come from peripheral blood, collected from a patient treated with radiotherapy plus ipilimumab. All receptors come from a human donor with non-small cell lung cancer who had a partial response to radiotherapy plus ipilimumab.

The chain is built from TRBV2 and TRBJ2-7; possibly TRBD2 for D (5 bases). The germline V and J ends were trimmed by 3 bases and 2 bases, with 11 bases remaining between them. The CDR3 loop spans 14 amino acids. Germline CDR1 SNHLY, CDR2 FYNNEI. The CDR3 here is CASSEGAGPYEQYF. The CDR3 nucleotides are TGTGCCAGCAGTGAGGGCGCGGGCCCCTACGAGCAGTACTTC.

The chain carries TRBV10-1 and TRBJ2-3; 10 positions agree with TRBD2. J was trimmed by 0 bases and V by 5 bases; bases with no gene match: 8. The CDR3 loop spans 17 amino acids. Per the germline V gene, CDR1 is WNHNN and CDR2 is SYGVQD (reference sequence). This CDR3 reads CASSLPTSGLSTDTQYF. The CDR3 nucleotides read TGCGCCAGCAGTCTTCCGACTAGCGGGCTAAGCACAGATACGCAGTATTTT.

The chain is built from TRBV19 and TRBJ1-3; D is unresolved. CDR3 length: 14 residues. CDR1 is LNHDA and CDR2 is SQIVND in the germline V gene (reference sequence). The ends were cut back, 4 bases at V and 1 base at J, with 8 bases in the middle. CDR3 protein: CASSKTVSGNTIYF. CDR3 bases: TGTGCCAGTAGTAAAACAGTATCTGGAAACACCATATATTTT.

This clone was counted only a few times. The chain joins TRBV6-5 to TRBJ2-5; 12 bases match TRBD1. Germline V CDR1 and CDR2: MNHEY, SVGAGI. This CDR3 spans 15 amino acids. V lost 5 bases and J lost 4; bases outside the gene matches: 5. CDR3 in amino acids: CASSAGTGGLETQYF. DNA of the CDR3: TGTGCCAGCAGTGCCGGGACAGGGGGCCTAGAGACCCAGTACTTC.

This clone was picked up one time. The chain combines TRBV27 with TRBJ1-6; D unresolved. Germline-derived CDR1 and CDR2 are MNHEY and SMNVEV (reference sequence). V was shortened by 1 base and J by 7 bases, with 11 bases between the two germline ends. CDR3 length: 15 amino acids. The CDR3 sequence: CASSLFRTPNSPLHF. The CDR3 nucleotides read TGTGCCAGCAGTTTATTCAGAACACCAAATTCACCCCTCCACTTT.

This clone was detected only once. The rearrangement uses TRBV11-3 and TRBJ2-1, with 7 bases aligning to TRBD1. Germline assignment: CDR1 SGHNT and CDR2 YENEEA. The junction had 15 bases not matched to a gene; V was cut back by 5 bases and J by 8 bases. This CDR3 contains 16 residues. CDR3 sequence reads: CASSQPGQDQGDEQFF. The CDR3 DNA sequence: TGTGCCAGCAGCCAACCAGGACAGGACCAAGGGGATGAGCAGTTCTTC.

The CDR3: CASSLRQGPNNEQFF. As DNA, the CDR3 is TGTGCCAGCAGCTTAAGACAGGGTCCCAACAATGAGCAGTTCTTC. The chain uses TRBV7-9 and TRBJ2-1; 7 bases match TRBD1. The CDR3 contains 15 residues. CDR1 is SEHNR and CDR2 is FQNEAQ in the germline V gene (reference sequence). The junction had 6 bases not matched to a gene; V was cut back by 2 bases and J by 5 bases.

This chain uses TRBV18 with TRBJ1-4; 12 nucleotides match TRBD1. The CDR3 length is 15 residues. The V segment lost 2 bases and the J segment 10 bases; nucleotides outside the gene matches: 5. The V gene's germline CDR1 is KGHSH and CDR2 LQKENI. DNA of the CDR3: TGTGCCAGCTCACCAAGGGGACAGGGGGCAGGAAAACTGTTTTTT. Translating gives CASSPRGQGAGKLFF.

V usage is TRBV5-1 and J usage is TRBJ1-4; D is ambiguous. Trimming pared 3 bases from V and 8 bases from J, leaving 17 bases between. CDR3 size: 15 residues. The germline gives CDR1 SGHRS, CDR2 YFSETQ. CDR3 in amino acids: CASSSSGSTLEKLFF. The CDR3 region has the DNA TGCGCCAGCAGCTCATCCGGGTCCACCTTGGAAAAACTGTTTTTT.

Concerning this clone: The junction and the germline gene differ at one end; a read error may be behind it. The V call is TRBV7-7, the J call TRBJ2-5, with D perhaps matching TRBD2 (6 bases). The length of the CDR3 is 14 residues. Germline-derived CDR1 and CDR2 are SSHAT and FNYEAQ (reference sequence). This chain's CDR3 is CASSGKGGAGTQYF. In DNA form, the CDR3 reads TGTGCTAGCAGCGGCAAAGGAGGGGCTGGGACCCAGTACTTC.